Below, 5 T cell receptor beta chains from the same sample are listed, as sequenced in a study of cytomegalovirus exposure and HLA in healthy donors. With 60 Vbeta and 13 Jbeta primers, the PCR was carried out. Generated by immunoSEQ multiplex PCR, the TCRdb table keeps only in-frame clones and is missing some. The profile shows under 150,000 clones, over 70% of them singletons. The sequenced material came from PBMCs. These receptors were taken from a middle-aged woman in good health and CMV-seronegative.

The chain has TRBV2 and TRBJ2-5, with D perhaps matching TRBD2 (6 bases). The germline V and J ends were trimmed by 7 bases and 0 bases, with 15 bases remaining between them. The CDR3 is made up of 15 amino acids. Per germline, CDR1 SNHLY and CDR2 FYNNEI. CDR3 residues: CASTRGAKYQETQYF. In DNA, the CDR3 is TGTGCCAGCACACGCGGGGCTAAATACCAAGAGACCCAGTACTTC.

This chain joins TRBV7-9 and TRBJ1-5, with D perhaps matching TRBD1 (6 bases). V dropped 3 bases and J dropped 0 bases, with 9 bases sitting between them. Germline CDR1 SEHNR, CDR2 FQNEAQ (reference sequence). The CDR3 has 15 residues. CDR3 DNA: TGTGCCAGCAGCTTCGGCAGGGGTAGCAATCAGCCCCAGCATTTT. Amino acids: CASSFGRGSNQPQHF.

This chain connects TRBV30 to TRBJ1-3; unclear D gene. The CDR3 runs 12 residues. V was shortened by 3 bases and J by 1 base, with 4 bases between the two germline ends. Germline CDR1 GTSNPN, CDR2 SVGIG (reference sequence). In nucleotides, the CDR3 is TGTGCCTGGAGCCCTTCTGGAAACACCATATATTTT. Its translation: CAWSPSGNTIYF. The complete variable domain, with remaining parts taken from reference TRBV30 and TRBJ1-3, reads SQTIHQWPATLVQPVGSPLSLECTVEGTSNPNLYWYRQAAGRGLQLLFYSVGIGQISSEVPQNLSASRPQDRQFILSSKKLLLSDSGFYLCAWSPSGNTIYFGEGSWLTVV.

V usage is TRBV30 and J usage is TRBJ2-1; tentative D call: TRBD2 (5 bases). CDR1 GTSNPN and CDR2 SVGIG come from the germline V gene (reference sequence). The CDR3 consists of 12 residues. V shed 0 bases and J shed 9 bases, with 9 bases lying between them. The CDR3 DNA reads TGTGCCTGGAGTGTAACTGGAGGTGAGCAGTTCTTC. Translated, it gives CAWSVTGGEQFF. The full variable domain, in which reference TRBV30 and TRBJ2-1 provide the parts outside the CDR3, is SQTIHQWPATLVQPVGSPLSLECTVEGTSNPNLYWYRQAAGRGLQLLFYSVGIGQISSEVPQNLSASRPQDRQFILSSKKLLLSDSGFYLCAWSVTGGEQFFGPGTRLTVL.

The rearrangement joins TRBV6-5 to TRBJ2-7; no clear D. V was shortened by 6 bases and J by 4 bases, with 7 bases between the two germline ends. Looked up from germline, CDR1 is MNHEY and CDR2 is SVGAGI. The CDR3 extends over 11 amino acids. CDR3: CASRRNYEQYF. CDR3 nucleotide sequence: TGTGCCAGCAGGAGGAATTACGAGCAGTACTTC.